The clone carrying this TCR beta chain occurred a few times. The sample originates from a study of blood T cell repertoires in COVID-19. V lost 3 bases to trimming and J lost 4 bases, with 12 bases between them. This CDR3 is 13 amino acids long. Germline V gene sequence: CDR1 DFQATT, CDR2 SNEGSKA (reference sequence). The repertoire was sequenced with immunoSEQ multiplex PCR; TCRdb's copy has only in-frame clones and lacks some. In the table there are about 42,000 clones, about 89% of which are singletons. The V gene is TRBV20-1, the J gene TRBJ1-2; D might be TRBD1 (6 bases). This clonotype was obtained from a human donor in a cohort sampled during active COVID-19. Sequences were obtained from peripheral blood. CDR3 sequence (DNA): TGCAGTGCTAGTATGCCAGGGGCCTATGGCTACACCTTC. It encodes CSASMPGAYGYTF.